This T cell receptor beta chain originates from a study of beta chain features in type 1 diabetes. Expressed TCRB transcripts were sequenced because the entire RNA isolate underwent reverse transcription. An average about 3.6 million reads came from naive, central memory and regulatory T cell samples. The table came from immunoSEQ multiplex PCR; TCRdb's copy has only in-frame clones and leaves some out. The table includes a few hundred thousand clones, around an eighth detected once. The sample holds many counts of this clone. Antigen specificity is unknown. Study conclusions and caveats: Highly expressing activated T cells could be over-counted with a cDNA template. Patients showed naive, central memory and Treg TCRB repertoires that appeared more similar than those of healthy donors.

Trimming pared 4 bases from V and 5 bases from J, leaving 11 bases between. The germline gives CDR1 SQVTM, CDR2 ANQGSEA. This CDR3 spans 12 amino acids. The chain links TRBV29-1 to TRBJ1-2, with TRBD1 as a possible D gene (5 bases). The origin of this receptor is a man aged 18 to 30 in good health. The sample taken for sequencing was naive CD4+ T cells from blood. The CDR3 sequence is CSVGSQGYGYTF. CDR3 bases: TGCAGCGTTGGATCCCAGGGTTATGGCTACACCTTC. Combining the CDR3 with reference TRBV29-1 and TRBJ1-2 gives the whole variable domain SAVISQKPSRDICQRGTSLTIQCQVDSQVTMMFWYRQQPGQSLTLIATANQGSEATYESGFVIDKFPISRPNLTFSTLTVSNMSPEDSSIYLCSVGSQGYGYTFGSGTRLTVV.